This TCR beta chain was captured in a study of cytomegalovirus exposure and HLA in healthy donors. Trimming cost V 4 bases and J 3 bases, with 12 bases left between them. Germline V lookup: CDR1 MDHEN, CDR2 SYDVKM. The CDR3 has 14 amino acids. Notes on this clone: Its antigen is currently unknown.

General study findings and limits: The classifier was said to identify cytomegalovirus status with high specificity and sensitivity. Most sequenced TCRs were rare (though some public TCRs occurred in many donors).

Clones were sequenced by immunoSEQ multiplex PCR, and TCRdb holds only the in-frame ones, with some missing. The profile shows 50,000 to 70,000 clones, approximately 95% of them singletons. The TCR originated in a woman aged 18-29 years in good health and CMV-seropositive. The chain has TRBV28 and TRBJ1-1; no clear D. The material sequenced was PBMCs. The CDR3: CASSWTGSYTEAFF. The CDR3 nucleotides read TGTGCCAGCAGTTGGACGGGGTCTTACACTGAAGCTTTCTTT.